Listed below are T cell receptor beta chains from one sample, sequenced in a study of blood T cell repertoires in COVID-19. Assay used: immunoSEQ multiplex PCR; TCRdb lists only in-frame clones, some missing. The data contain around 150,000 clones, 78% of them singletons. The sample consisted of peripheral blood. The origin of the receptors is a man aged 60 to 75 who had recovered from COVID-19. Both conserved end residues are part of each CDR3. A D gene is named only where the DNA matches it firmly.

len	v_gene	d_gene	j_gene	CDR3aa
15	TRBV15	NA	TRBJ1-3	CATSRDPGTGNTIYF
14	TRBV28	NA	TRBJ2-7	CASSLRTPSYEQYF
15	TRBV10-2	NA	TRBJ2-7	CASSETGTPSYEQYF
16	TRBV24-1	TRBD2	TRBJ2-7	CATSDSRRGAANEQYF
14	TRBV11-2	NA	TRBJ1-4	CASSLGATNEKLFF
14	TRBV19	NA	TRBJ2-5	CASSIIQGQETQYF
14	TRBV19	TRBD1	TRBJ2-7	CASSAGTGSYEQYF
15	TRBV28	TRBD1	TRBJ1-3	CASSPTGGPGNTIYF
13	TRBV4-1	NA	TRBJ2-3	CASSPRLADTQYF
14	TRBV18	NA	TRBJ1-6	CASSGSSYNSPLHF
13	TRBV7-8	NA	TRBJ2-7	CASSSGLTYEQYF
18	TRBV10-3	NA	TRBJ1-3	CAISESRAGAHSGNTIYF
16	TRBV3-1/TRBV3-2	TRBD2	TRBJ2-3	CASSFRGVLSTDTQYF
15	TRBV6-5	TRBD2	TRBJ2-1	CASSPLSGVTNEQFF
11	TRBV6-2/TRBV6-3	NA	TRBJ1-2	CASSQLYGYTF
13	TRBV19	TRBD1	TRBJ2-2	CAGGQGAAGELFF
12	TRBV28	NA	TRBJ1-1	CASSLQGMDAFF
15	TRBV18	NA	TRBJ1-2	CASSNSGQYDYGYTF
14	TRBV19	NA	TRBJ2-1	CASSIEPGYNEQFF
13	TRBV6-5	TRBD1	TRBJ2-2	CASDRDGTGELFF
17	TRBV5-1	NA	TRBJ2-1	CASSLAGGRGNRNEQFF
14	TRBV28	NA	TRBJ2-1	CARIQVWSYNEQFF
15	TRBV7-2	NA	TRBJ2-1	CASSLTYGTRNEQFF
12	TRBV14	NA	TRBJ1-2	CASSQPSYGYTF
17	TRBV7-2	NA	TRBJ2-3	CASSLVVGGGGTDTQYF
16	TRBV7-3	TRBD1	TRBJ2-1	CASSRQGSRSYNEQFF
14	TRBV19	NA	TRBJ2-5	CASSRQGPSETQYF
15	TRBV5-5	NA	TRBJ2-7	CASSLGGQGPYEQYF
16	TRBV28	TRBD1	TRBJ1-1	CASSSGTGQPNTEAFF
10	TRBV20-1	TRBD2	TRBJ2-1	CSAGTSGRFF
14	TRBV5-1	TRBD1	TRBJ2-5	CASSRGQGEETQYF
15	TRBV3-1/TRBV3-2	NA	TRBJ1-3	CASSQDLGSGNTIYF
15	TRBV6-1	NA	TRBJ2-2	CASSESGANTGELFF
15	TRBV3-1/TRBV3-2	TRBD2	TRBJ2-1	CASSRPAGTTNEQFF
16	TRBV11-3	TRBD2	TRBJ2-1	CASSLGGGRDYGEQFF
15	TRBV4-1	TRBD2	TRBJ2-7	CASSQDGGTSHEQYF
14	TRBV5-5	NA	TRBJ2-3	CASSLEWGGDTQYF
17	TRBV27	TRBD1	TRBJ1-1	CASSLWAAGGKDTEAFF
15	TRBV6-1	TRBD2	TRBJ2-3	CASSEIGGGPDTQYF
15	TRBV5-6	NA	TRBJ1-4	CASSPGTGMPGKLFF
14	TRBV28	NA	TRBJ1-2	CASSFNSRVLGYTF
15	TRBV2	TRBD1	TRBJ1-2	CASSFRTGGAFGYTF
18	TRBV27	TRBD2	TRBJ2-1	CASSSHRTSGSPYNEQFF
14	TRBV6-4	TRBD1	TRBJ2-1	CASSVRQGAREQFF
15	TRBV30	NA	TRBJ2-2	CAWSVLRANTGELFF
13	TRBV30	NA	TRBJ2-5	CAWSVVGRETQYF
19	TRBV5-8	TRBD2	TRBJ2-1	CASSLARLAGGLSYNEQFF
16	TRBV19	TRBD1	TRBJ1-1	CASSRGAGGGGTEAFF
15	TRBV6-5	TRBD2	TRBJ2-7	CASSSLAGGTYEQYF